These T cell receptor beta chains were read from a single sample in a study of T cell changes during pregnancy in multiple sclerosis. Clones were sequenced by immunoSEQ multiplex PCR, and TCRdb holds only the in-frame ones, with some missing. Among 60,000 to 75,000 clones listed, just over 90% were seen once. Specimen: peripheral blood, collected after pregnancy. These receptors all stem from a female donor with multiple sclerosis, enrolled in a pregnancy study. CDR3s include the opening cysteine and the closing phenylalanine or tryptophan. D genes are given only for firm matches. Expanded clones get a size class; other rows say once, few or many, or leave the size out.

clone_size | j_call | v_call | d_call | cdr3_nt | cdr3_aa
. | TRBJ1-1 | TRBV6-1 | . | TGTGCCAGCAGTGATTCGGTCGAGGCCATCCGGGGAGCTTTCTTT | CASSDSVEAIRGAFF
. | TRBJ2-1 | TRBV30 | . | TGTGCCTGGAGTGTACCCCCCGCCGTCGGTGAGCAGTTCTTC | CAWSVPPAVGEQFF
. | TRBJ1-1 | TRBV5-8 | TRBD1 | TGTGCCAGCAGCCTCGACAGGGACACTGAAGCTTTCTTT | CASSLDRDTEAFF
. | TRBJ2-7 | TRBV29-1 | . | TGCAGCGCCAAGACAGGCTACGAGCAGTACTTC | CSAKTGYEQYF
. | TRBJ1-2 | TRBV5-1 | . | TGCGCCAGCAGCCTACAGGGAAGCTATGGCTACACCTTC | CASSLQGSYGYTF
. | TRBJ1-2 | TRBV18 | TRBD1 | TGTGCCAGCTCACCGCCGGGACAGGGGGCACAAGGCTACACCTTC | CASSPPGQGAQGYTF
. | TRBJ1-5 | TRBV19 | TRBD1 | TGTGCCAGTAGTATTCGAGGGACAGGGGATCAGCCCCAGCATTTT | CASSIRGTGDQPQHF
. | TRBJ2-7 | TRBV6-1 | TRBD2 | TGTGCCAGCAGCGGGTATGCGGGAGGAAAGTACGAGCAGTACTTC | CASSGYAGGKYEQYF
. | TRBJ1-3 | TRBV21-1 | . | TGTGCCAGCAGCAAAAAGGAGACAGCCGGAAACACCATATATTTT | CASSKKETAGNTIYF
. | TRBJ2-7 | TRBV5-6 | TRBD2 | TGTGCCAGCAGCGGACCCGGGACTAGCGGGAGTTTCTCCTACGAGCAGTACTTC | CASSGPGTSGSFSYEQYF
medium-sized | TRBJ1-1 | TRBV6-5 | . | TGTGCCAGCAGTTACTCCCACACACTGAACACTGAAGCTTTCTTT | CASSYSHTLNTEAFF
. | TRBJ2-3 | TRBV13 | . | TGTGCCAGCAGCCGGAGGACCACCTACACAGATACGCAGTATTTT | CASSRRTTYTDTQYF
. | TRBJ2-5 | TRBV5-6 | TRBD2 | TGTGCCAGCAGCTTTAGCGGGACTTGGGAGACCCAGTACTTC | CASSFSGTWETQYF
. | TRBJ2-5 | TRBV20-1 | . | TGCAGTGCTAGTATCCAAGAGACCCAGTACTTC | CSASIQETQYF
. | TRBJ1-5 | TRBV5-3 | TRBD1 | TGTGCCAGAAGCCGGCGACAGGGGGGCAATCAGCCCCAGCATTTT | CARSRRQGGNQPQHF
. | TRBJ1-1 | TRBV4-1 | TRBD1 | TGCGCCAGCAGCCACCTCGGACAGGGGAGCACTGAAGCTTTCTTT | CASSHLGQGSTEAFF
. | TRBJ1-4 | TRBV19 | TRBD1 | TGTGCCAGTAGGAAGGGGACAGCAACTAATGAAAAACTGTTTTTT | CASRKGTATNEKLFF
few | TRBJ1-2 | TRBV5-8 | TRBD1 | TGTGCCAGCAGCTCCGGACAGGGCAGCGGCTACACCTTC | CASSSGQGSGYTF
. | TRBJ2-1 | TRBV4-3 | TRBD2 | TGCGCCAGCAGCCAAGATCCGGGGGGGCCCTACAATGAGCAGTTCTTC | CASSQDPGGPYNEQFF
. | TRBJ1-2 | TRBV5-1 | TRBD1 | TGCGCCAGCAGCTTCGACAGGGGGCAATATGGCTACACCTTC | CASSFDRGQYGYTF
. | TRBJ2-7 | TRBV21-1 | . | TGTGCCAGCACCAGGGACAGGGTTATATACGAGCAGTACTTC | CASTRDRVIYEQYF
. | TRBJ1-1 | TRBV21-1 | . | TGTGCCAGCAGCAAACTCGCAGTCCTCTTT | CASSKLAVLF
few | TRBJ1-1 | TRBV1 | . | TGCACCAAAGACCAAAAGGGGACAGGGGGTCACACTGAAGCTTTCTTT | CTKDQKGTGGHTEAFF
. | TRBJ1-4 | TRBV10-2 | TRBD1 | TGCGCCAGCGGGGGGACAGGGGGACTCGGGGATGAAAAACTGTTTTTT | CASGGTGGLGDEKLFF
few | TRBJ1-1 | TRBV6-4 | . | TGTGCCAGCAGTTCAGGGGATAACACTGAAGCTTTCTTT | CASSSGDNTEAFF
. | TRBJ2-7 | TRBV15 | TRBD1 | TGTGCCACCAGAGTAGGGGGCGAGTATCACGAGCAGTACTTC | CATRVGGEYHEQYF
. | TRBJ2-3 | TRBV6-5 | TRBD2 | TGTGCCAGCAGTTACGGCGGGAGAAGGGCAGATACGCAGTATTTT | CASSYGGRRADTQYF
. | TRBJ2-1 | TRBV7-9 | . | TGTGCCAGCAGTTCCGTGCGGGACCGAATCTACAATGAGCAGTTCTTC | CASSSVRDRIYNEQFF
. | TRBJ2-7 | TRBV5-1 | TRBD2 | TGCGCCAGCAGCCGTGTTAGCGGGGACCCCTACGAGCAGTACTTC | CASSRVSGDPYEQYF
. | TRBJ1-1 | TRBV6-5 | . | TGTGCCAGCAGTTACGGTACGGGGACTGAAGCTTTCTTT | CASSYGTGTEAFF
. | TRBJ1-3 | TRBV6-5 | . | TGTGCCAGCAGTCGGGACTTTACCTCTGGAAACACCATATATTTT | CASSRDFTSGNTIYF
. | TRBJ2-2 | TRBV5-6 | . | TGTGCCAGCGGGCTGAACACCGGGGAGCTGTTTTTT | CASGLNTGELFF
once | TRBJ1-1 | TRBV19 | TRBD1 | TGTGCCAGTAGTTCCCCGGGACAGGGGTACACTGAAGCTTTCTTT | CASSSPGQGYTEAFF
. | TRBJ2-3 | TRBV7-8 | TRBD2 | TGTGCCAGCAGCTTCCTAGCGGGAGTCACAGATACGCAGTATTTT | CASSFLAGVTDTQYF
. | TRBJ2-5 | TRBV2 | . | TGTGCCAGCTCTACAGGGCTGGAGACCCAGTACTTC | CASSTGLETQYF
. | TRBJ2-3 | TRBV28 | . | TGTGCCAGCCACACAATCAAGTCGAGCACAGATACGCAGTATTTT | CASHTIKSSTDTQYF
medium-sized | TRBJ1-2 | TRBV28 | TRBD1 | TGTGCCAGCAGTCTTCTCCGAGACAGGGCCCACGCCGGCTATGGCTACACCTTC | CASSLLRDRAHAGYGYTF
few | TRBJ2-3 | TRBV5-8 | . | TGTGCCAGCAGCTTGCGAGCAGATACGCAGTATTTT | CASSLRADTQYF
. | TRBJ1-4 | TRBV30 | . | TGTGCCTGGAGTAAGATAACAAGAAATGAAAAACTGTTTTTT | CAWSKITRNEKLFF
. | TRBJ2-3 | TRBV4-1 | TRBD1 | TGCGCCAGCAGCCAAATAAAAGGGACAGGGTTTGCAGATACGCAGTATTTT | CASSQIKGTGFADTQYF
. | TRBJ1-1 | TRBV5-1 | . | TGCGCCAGCAGGACAATCCGGGGTGCCACTGAAGCTTTCTTT | CASRTIRGATEAFF
. | TRBJ2-7 | TRBV2 | TRBD1 | TGTGCCAGGGAAATGTCCGGGACAGTACTCGACGAGCAGTACTTC | CAREMSGTVLDEQYF
once | TRBJ2-7 | TRBV11-3 | . | TGTGCCAGCAGCCAAGGGACTGGATACGAGCAGTACTTC | CASSQGTGYEQYF
. | TRBJ2-1 | TRBV25-1 | TRBD2 | TGTGCCAGCAGTGTAAGCGGGAGCTCCTACAATGAGCAGTTCTTC | CASSVSGSSYNEQFF
. | TRBJ1-5 | TRBV7-2 | . | TGTGCCAGCAGCTTAGCGCAGGCAGCCCCCCATCAGCCCCAGCATTTT | CASSLAQAAPHQPQHF
. | TRBJ2-1 | TRBV5-4 | TRBD1 | TGTGCCAGCACCCGGACAGGGGCCTACAATGAGCAGTTCTTC | CASTRTGAYNEQFF
. | TRBJ2-3 | TRBV28 | TRBD2 | TGTGCCAGCAGTTTGGCTAGCGGTTACACAGATACGCAGTATTTT | CASSLASGYTDTQYF
. | TRBJ2-1 | TRBV7-2 | TRBD2 | TGTGCCAGCAGCTTAGTTAGACTAGCGGGAGTAGGAAATGAGCAGTTCTTC | CASSLVRLAGVGNEQFF
. | TRBJ2-2 | TRBV11-2 | TRBD1 | TGTGCCAGCAGCCCTTGGACAGGCGACACCGGGGAGCTGTTTTTT | CASSPWTGDTGELFF
. | TRBJ1-4 | TRBV5-6 | . | TGTGCCAGCAGCTTGTATTTCCGACAGCCCGATAATGAAAAACTGTTTTTT | CASSLYFRQPDNEKLFF
. | TRBJ1-1 | TRBV19 | TRBD1 | TGTGCCAGTAGGACAGGGGGGCTTCTTAACACTGAAGCTTTCTTT | CASRTGGLLNTEAFF
once | TRBJ2-1 | TRBV6-5 | . | TGTGCCAGCAGCCCCCTAGCAAAGCGGAACAATGAGCAGTTCTTC | CASSPLAKRNNEQFF
. | TRBJ1-4 | TRBV30 | TRBD1 | TGTGCCTACCGTAGGACAGGGGGCTGGAATGAAAAACTGTTTTTT | CAYRRTGGWNEKLFF
. | TRBJ2-7 | TRBV10-3 | . | TGTGCCATCAGTGAGCCGCGTGGGAGCTACGAGCAGTACTTC | CAISEPRGSYEQYF
. | TRBJ1-2 | TRBV5-4 | . | TGTGCCAGCAGCTTGATGAAACAGGGAAATCATGGCTACACCTTC | CASSLMKQGNHGYTF